This TCR beta chain was sequenced for a study of blood T cell repertoires in COVID-19 (TCRdb year 2020). Regarding the research as a whole: The collaborator samples originated in the United States, Italy and Spain and spanned the acute and convalescent phases of COVID-19. The material from the prospective study consisted of cDNA or gDNA derived from T cells, B-cell-depleted T cells, or PBMCs. Subjects who had been exposed to COVID-19, were actively infected with it, or had recovered from it provided the deeply sampled blood TCRbeta repertoires that made up the dataset. The repertoires were released in a freely available public database meant as a resource for research on the immune response to SARS-CoV-2. Samples came from the ongoing ImmuneRACE study (first 160 participants) plus 1,254 subjects from 6 global collaborators. The sample metadata nearly always contained a de-identified subject ID, COVID-19 status, age in years and sex. Where available, HLA class I and class II types were taken from metadata supplied by the sample provider and were not determined by assay-based typing. What the authors observed across the whole study: The amount of clinical and demographic metadata varied by source and participant and was provided uncurated.

Concerning this clone: It lacks a known antigen. Within one base of it there is no much larger clone, and no base qualities were kept.

The CDR3 starts with the cysteine, ends with the phenylalanine, and has 14 residues. Only the CDR3 DNA is retained, 42 bases long and in frame from the first base. As encoded in the germline V gene, CDR1 is KGHSH while CDR2 is LQKENI. Between the V and J ends, shortened by 1 base and 5 bases respectively, the junction contains 11 bases. Whole blood was collected in K2EDTA tubes by collaborating institutions according to the institutions' own protocols. For TCRbeta analysis, collaborator samples were shipped as frozen whole blood, as isolated PBMCs, or as DNA extracted from either sample type. TCRbeta CDR3 regions were amplified from genomic DNA using the immunoSEQ Assay, a bias-controlled multiplex PCR. The authors processed their data as follows. The number of nucleated cells in each sample was estimated by amplification of reference gene primers within the assay. Sequence reads were collapsed and filtered to measure the absolute abundance of every unique TCRbeta CDR3 rearrangement. For each sample, productive Simpson clonality was calculated as the square root of Simpson's diversity index across productive rearrangements. This is the immuneACCESS table as TCRdb keeps it, with only in-frame sequences that have V and J called. A part of the clones is gone; compared with another copy, unresolved V genes explain less than half, and the rest is unexplained. V, J and clone size derive from that table, while D and trimming were established from the DNA sequence. The sample data list tens of thousands of clones, and 60% to 80% of these were observed just once. The top ten clonotypes cover about 21% of the sample.

The chain employs TRBV18 and TRBJ1-2; a confident D gene designation cannot be given. This clonotype was obtained from a boy younger than 10 with active or convalescent COVID-19. Material: peripheral blood. Here the CDR3 is given as CASSPRSAMYGYTF. Read as DNA, the sequence is TGTGCCAGCTCACCACGTTCTGCGATGTATGGCTACACCTTC.